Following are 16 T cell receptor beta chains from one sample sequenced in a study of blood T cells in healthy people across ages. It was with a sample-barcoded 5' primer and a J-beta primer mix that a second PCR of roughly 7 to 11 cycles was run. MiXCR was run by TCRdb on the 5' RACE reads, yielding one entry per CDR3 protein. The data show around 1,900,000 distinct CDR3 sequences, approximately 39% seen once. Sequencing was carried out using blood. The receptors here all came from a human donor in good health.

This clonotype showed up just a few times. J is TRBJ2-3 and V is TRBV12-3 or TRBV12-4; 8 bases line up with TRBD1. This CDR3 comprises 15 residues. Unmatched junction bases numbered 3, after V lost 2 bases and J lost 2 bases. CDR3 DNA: TGTGCCAGCAGTTTAAGGACAGGGCTCACAGATACGCAGTATTTT. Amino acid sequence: CASSLRTGLTDTQYF.

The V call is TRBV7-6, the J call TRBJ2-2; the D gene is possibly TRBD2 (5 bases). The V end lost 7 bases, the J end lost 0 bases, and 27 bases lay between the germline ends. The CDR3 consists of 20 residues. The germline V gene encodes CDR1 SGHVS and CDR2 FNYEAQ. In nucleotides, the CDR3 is TGTGCCAGCACCTTTTCTCCCGGAGGCGCTGAAATTGCGAACACCGGGGAGCTGTTTTTT. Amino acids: CASTFSPGGAEIANTGELFF.

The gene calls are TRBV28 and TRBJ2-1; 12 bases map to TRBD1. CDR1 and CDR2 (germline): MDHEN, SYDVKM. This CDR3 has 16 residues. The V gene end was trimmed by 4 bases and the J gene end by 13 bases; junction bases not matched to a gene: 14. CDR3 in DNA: TGTGCCAGCAGTTCTGGGGGACAGGGGGCCAGAGAGACCCAGTTCTTC. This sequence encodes CASSSGGQGARETQFF.

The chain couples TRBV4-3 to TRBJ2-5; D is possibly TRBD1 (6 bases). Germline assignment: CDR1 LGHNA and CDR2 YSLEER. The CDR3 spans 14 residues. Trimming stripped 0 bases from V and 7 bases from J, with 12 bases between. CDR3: CASSQEGGRGTQYF. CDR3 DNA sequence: TGCGCCAGCAGCCAAGAAGGGGGAAGGGGGACCCAGTACTTC.

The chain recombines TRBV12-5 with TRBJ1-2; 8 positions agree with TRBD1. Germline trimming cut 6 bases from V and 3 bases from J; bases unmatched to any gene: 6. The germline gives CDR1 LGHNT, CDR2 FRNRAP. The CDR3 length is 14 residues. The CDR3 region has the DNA TGTGCTAGTGGACCGGACAGGGCCCACTATGGCTACACCTTC. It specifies CASGPDRAHYGYTF.

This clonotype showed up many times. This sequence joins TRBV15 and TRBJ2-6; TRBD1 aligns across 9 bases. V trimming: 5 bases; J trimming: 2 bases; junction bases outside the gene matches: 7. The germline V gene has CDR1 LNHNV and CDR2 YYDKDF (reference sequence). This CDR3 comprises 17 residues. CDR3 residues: CATSPTGGSAGANVLTF. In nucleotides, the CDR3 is TGTGCCACCAGCCCGACAGGGGGTAGCGCTGGGGCCAACGTCCTGACTTTC.

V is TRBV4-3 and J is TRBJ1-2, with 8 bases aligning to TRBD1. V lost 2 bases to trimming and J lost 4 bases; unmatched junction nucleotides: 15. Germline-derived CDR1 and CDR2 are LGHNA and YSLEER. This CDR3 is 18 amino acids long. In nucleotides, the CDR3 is TGCGCCAGCAGCCAAAATCGGGACAGGTCAATCTCCGCCTATGGCTACACCTTC. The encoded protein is CASSQNRDRSISAYGYTF.

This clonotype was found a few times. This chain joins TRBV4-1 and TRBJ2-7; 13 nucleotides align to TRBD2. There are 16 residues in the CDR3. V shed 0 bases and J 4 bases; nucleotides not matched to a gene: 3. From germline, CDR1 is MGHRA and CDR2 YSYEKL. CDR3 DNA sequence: TGCGCCAGCAGCCAAGAGGGGACTAGCGGGGTTTACGAGCAGTACTTC. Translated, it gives CASSQEGTSGVYEQYF.

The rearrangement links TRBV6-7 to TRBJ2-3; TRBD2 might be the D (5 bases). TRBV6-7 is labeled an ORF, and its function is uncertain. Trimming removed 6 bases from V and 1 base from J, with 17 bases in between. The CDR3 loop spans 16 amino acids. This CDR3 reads CASSPGKVRGTDTQYF. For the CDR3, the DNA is TGTGCCAGCAGCCCCGGGAAGGTGAGGGGCACAGATACGCAGTATTTT.

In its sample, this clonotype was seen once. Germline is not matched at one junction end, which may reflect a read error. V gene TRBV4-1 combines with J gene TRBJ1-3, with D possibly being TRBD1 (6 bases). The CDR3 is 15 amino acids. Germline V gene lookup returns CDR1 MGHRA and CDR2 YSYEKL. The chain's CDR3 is CASSQLGRGGNTIYF. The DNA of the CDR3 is TGTGCCAGCAGCCAACTCGGCAGGGGAGGAAACACCATATATTTT.

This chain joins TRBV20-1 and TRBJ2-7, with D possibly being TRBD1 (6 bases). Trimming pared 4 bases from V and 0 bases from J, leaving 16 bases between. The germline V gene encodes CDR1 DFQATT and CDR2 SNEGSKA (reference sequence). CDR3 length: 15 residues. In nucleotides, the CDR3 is TGCAGTGCTACCAACCCTCGGGACACCTCCTACGAGCAGTACTTC. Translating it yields CSATNPRDTSYEQYF.

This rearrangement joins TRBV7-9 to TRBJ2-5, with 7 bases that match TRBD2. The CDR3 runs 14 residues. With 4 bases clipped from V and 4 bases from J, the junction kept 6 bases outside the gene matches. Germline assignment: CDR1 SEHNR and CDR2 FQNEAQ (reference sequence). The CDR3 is CASSYGGTLETQYF. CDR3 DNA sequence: TGTGCCAGCAGCTACGGGGGGACGTTAGAGACCCAGTACTTC.

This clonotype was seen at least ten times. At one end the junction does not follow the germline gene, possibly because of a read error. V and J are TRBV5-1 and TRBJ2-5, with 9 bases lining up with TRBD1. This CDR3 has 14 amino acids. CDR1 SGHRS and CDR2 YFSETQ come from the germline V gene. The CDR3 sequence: CASSSQGAQETQYF. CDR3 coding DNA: TGTGCCAGCAGCTCACAGGGGGCACAAGAGACCCAGTACTTC.

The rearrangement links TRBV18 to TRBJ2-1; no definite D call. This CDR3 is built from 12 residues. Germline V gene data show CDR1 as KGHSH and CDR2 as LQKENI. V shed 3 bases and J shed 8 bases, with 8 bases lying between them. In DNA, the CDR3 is TGTGCCAGCTCACCCGGGTTCTATGAGCAGTTCTTC. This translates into CASSPGFYEQFF.

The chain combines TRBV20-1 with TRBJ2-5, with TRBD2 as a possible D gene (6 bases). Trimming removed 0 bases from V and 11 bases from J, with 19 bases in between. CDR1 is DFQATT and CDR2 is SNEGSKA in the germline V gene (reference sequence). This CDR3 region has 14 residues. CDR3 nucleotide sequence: TGCAGTGCTAGAGATGAGGGCTCTCAGGAGGGGCAGTACTTC. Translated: CSARDEGSQEGQYF.

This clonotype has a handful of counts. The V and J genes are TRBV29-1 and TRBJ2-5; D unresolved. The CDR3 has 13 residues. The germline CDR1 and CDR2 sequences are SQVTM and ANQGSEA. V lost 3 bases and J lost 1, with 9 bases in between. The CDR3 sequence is CSVEENIQETQYF. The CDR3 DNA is TGCAGCGTTGAGGAAAATATCCAAGAGACCCAGTACTTC.